This T cell receptor (beta chain) emerged from a study of tumour-infiltrating T cells in Burkitt lymphoma. This clone came up a few times. The protocol was immunoSEQ multiplex PCR, while the TCRdb copy is restricted to in-frame clones and leaves out a portion. This table has roughly 3,700 clones, about a fifth appearing once. The J segment lost 8 bases and the V segment lost 4 bases, leaving 7 bases of the junction unmatched. Germline assignment: CDR1 KGHSH and CDR2 LQKENI. The CDR3 contains 14 residues. This chain links TRBV18 with TRBJ1-4; 7 nucleotides line up with TRBD1. This receptor was taken from a human donor with Burkitt lymphoma. Sequencing used tumor tissue. The CDR3 is CASSLTGAPEKLFF. The CDR3 nucleotides read TGTGCCAGCTCACTCACAGGGGCGCCGGAAAAACTGTTTTTT.